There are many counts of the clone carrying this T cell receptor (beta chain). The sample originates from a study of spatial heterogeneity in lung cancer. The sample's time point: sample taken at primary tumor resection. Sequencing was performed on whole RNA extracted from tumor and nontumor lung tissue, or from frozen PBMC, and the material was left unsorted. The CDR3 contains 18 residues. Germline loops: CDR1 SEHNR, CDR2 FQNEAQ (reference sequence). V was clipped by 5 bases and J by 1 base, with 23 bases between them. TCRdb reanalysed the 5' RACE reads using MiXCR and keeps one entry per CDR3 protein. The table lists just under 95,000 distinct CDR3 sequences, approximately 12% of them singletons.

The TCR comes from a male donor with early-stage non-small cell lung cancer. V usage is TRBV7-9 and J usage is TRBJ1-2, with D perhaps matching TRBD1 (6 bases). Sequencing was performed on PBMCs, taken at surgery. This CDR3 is CASSPAFLRDKRNYGYTF. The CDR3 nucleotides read TGTGCCAGCAGCCCCGCTTTTCTTCGGGACAAACGTAACTATGGCTACACCTTC.